Listed here are 26 T cell receptor beta chains from one sample, sequenced in a study of human T cells and chemical hapten exposure. Time point reported: patch test 1, 2 weeks after DPC sensitization. Treatment indicated: therapeutic diphenylcyclopropenone sensitization with weekly scalp DPC. TCRdb analysed the RACE reads with MiXCR anew, one entry per CDR3 protein. The sample consists of tens of thousands of distinct CDR3 sequences, roughly a tenth of them appearing once. Sequencing was performed on whole blood, taken in connection with sensitization to the hapten diphenylcyclopropenone (DPC). The receptor set was obtained from a man aged 35-49 years with alopecia areata. Some clones in this sample may be carry-over from other donors' samples.

The V and J genes are TRBV12-3 or TRBV12-4 and TRBJ1-3; 9 nucleotides agree with TRBD1. V trimming: 6 bases; J trimming: 2 bases; junction bases outside the gene matches: 2. There are 14 residues in the CDR3. CDR3 loop: CASSRTGAGNTIYF. In DNA form, the CDR3 reads TGTGCCAGCAGCAGGACAGGGGCTGGAAACACCATATATTTT.

This clonotype was detected only a few times. The chain joins TRBV14 to TRBJ2-7; no reliable D call. Germline V gene lookup returns CDR1 SGHDN and CDR2 FVKESK. The CDR3 covers 14 residues. Between the trimmed V and J ends, which lost 3 bases and 4 bases, there was a span of 13 bases. The CDR3 nucleotides read TGTGCCAGCAGCCAGCCCGGCCGCCGATACGAGCAGTACTTC. It is translated as CASSQPGRRYEQYF.

Only a few counts were recorded for this clonotype. This chain joins TRBV6-6 and TRBJ2-7; D might be TRBD1 (5 bases). Trimming left V 6 bases short and J 3 bases short, with 12 bases between. The CDR3 is 13 amino acids. The germline V gene encodes CDR1 MNHNY and CDR2 SVGAGI (reference sequence). CDR3 in amino acids: CASSRTGYYEQYV. The CDR3 DNA reads TGTGCCAGCAGCCGAACAGGTTACTACGAGCAGTACGTC.

V and J are TRBV14 and TRBJ2-3; no firm D call. The ends were cut back, 4 bases at V and 6 bases at J, with 14 bases in the middle. Germline CDR1 and CDR2: SGHDN and FVKESK. The CDR3 extends over 14 amino acids. The CDR3: CASSPHTGVDTQYF. The CDR3, as DNA: TGTGCCAGCAGCCCACATACTGGGGTGGATACGCAGTATTTT.

This clonotype occurred a few times. The chain has TRBV19 and TRBJ2-6; TRBD1 is a possible D gene (6 bases). Trimming removed 5 bases from V and 1 base from J, with 21 bases in between. The CDR3 loop spans 19 amino acids. CDR1 and CDR2 (germline): LNHDA, SQIVND (reference sequence). CDR3 bases: TGTGCCAGTAGTTTTAGTGCAGGGGCACCCGTGTCTGGGGCCAACGTCCTGACTTTC. Amino acid sequence: CASSFSAGAPVSGANVLTF.

This clonotype has only a few counts. The chain employs TRBV12-3 or TRBV12-4 and TRBJ2-7, with 11 bases aligning to TRBD2. The CDR3 covers 15 residues. Trimming at V came to 7 bases and at J to 2 bases, leaving 7 bases not matched to a gene. The CDR3 spells CASTPGTSGPYEQYF. Written as DNA, the CDR3 is TGTGCCAGCACACCGGGGACTAGCGGCCCCTACGAGCAGTACTTC.

This clonotype turned up a few times. The V call is TRBV12-3 or TRBV12-4, the J call TRBJ2-3; possibly TRBD2 for D (5 bases). Between the trimmed V and J ends, which lost 1 base and 1 base, there was a span of 9 bases. The CDR3 spans 15 residues. CDR3 sequence: CASSLERTRTDTQYF. In DNA form, the CDR3 reads TGTGCCAGCAGTTTAGAGCGGACCCGCACAGATACGCAGTATTTT.

For this clonotype: It may be a read error: a sequence one base away is much more abundant. The V and J genes are TRBV29-1 and TRBJ2-5; D perhaps matches TRBD1 (6 bases). The CDR3 consists of 12 residues. With 6 bases removed from V and 1 base from J, the gap between germline ends came to 9 bases. Germline lookup yields CDR1 SQVTM and CDR2 ANQGSEA. This CDR3 is CSVGASQETQYF. The DNA for the CDR3 is TGCAGCGTGGGGGCGTCCCAAGAGACCCAGTACTTC.

In this sample, this clonotype turned up many times. V usage is TRBV24-1 and J usage is TRBJ1-1; 7 nucleotides agree with TRBD1. The V gene's germline CDR1 is KGHDR and CDR2 SFDVKD. This CDR3 contains 13 residues. V lost 11 bases, J lost 5 bases, and 10 bases stayed unmatched. The CDR3 is CASKDREGTEAFF. The CDR3 DNA reads TGTGCCAGCAAAGACAGGGAGGGGACTGAAGCTTTCTTT.

The chain couples TRBV27 to TRBJ2-7; 7 positions agree with TRBD1. From germline, CDR1 is MNHEY and CDR2 SMNVEV (reference sequence). The J segment lost 2 bases and the V segment lost 5 bases, leaving 6 bases of the junction unmatched. This CDR3 region has 14 residues. The CDR3 DNA reads TGTGCCAGCAGTCAACCGGGACAGACCTACGAGCAGTACTTC. Amino acids: CASSQPGQTYEQYF.

The chain employs TRBV20-1 and TRBJ2-7; D is perhaps TRBD2 (6 bases). The CDR3 is 12 amino acids. Germline V lookup: CDR1 DFQATT, CDR2 SNEGSKA (reference sequence). V lost 5 bases, J lost 4 bases, and 12 bases lay in between. The chain's CDR3 is CSAQGLLYEQYF. CDR3 sequence (DNA): TGCAGTGCTCAGGGACTTTTATACGAGCAGTACTTC.

This clonotype was picked up a small number of times. The genes are TRBV29-1 and TRBJ2-2, with 8 bases identical to TRBD2. CDR3 length: 14 residues. Germline V gene sequence: CDR1 SQVTM, CDR2 ANQGSEA. With V trimmed by 6 bases and J by 5 bases, 8 bases remained unmatched. The CDR3 spells CSVSSGSETGELFF. CDR3 in DNA: TGCAGCGTATCAAGCGGGAGCGAGACCGGGGAGCTGTTTTTT.

The genes are TRBV27 and TRBJ2-1, with TRBD2 matching over 10 bases. Germline CDR1 and CDR2: MNHEY and SMNVEV (reference sequence). V shed 5 bases and J 6 bases; nucleotides not matched to a gene: 13. The CDR3 is made up of 17 amino acids. The CDR3 protein is CASSPSLGSGRFNEQFF. The CDR3 DNA is TGTGCCAGCAGTCCCTCTTTGGGTAGCGGGAGGTTCAATGAGCAGTTCTTC.

The chain joins TRBV7-9 to TRBJ2-5, with 7 bases lining up with TRBD2. Trimming at V came to 1 base and at J to 0 bases, leaving 5 bases not matched to a gene. The CDR3 has 16 residues. Germline CDR1 and CDR2: SEHNR and FQNEAQ (reference sequence). CDR3 nucleotide sequence: TGTGCCAGCAGCTTAGTGTCTAGCGGATACCAAGAGACCCAGTACTTC. Protein product: CASSLVSSGYQETQYF.

In its sample, this clonotype was seen a few times. The genes are TRBV28 and TRBJ2-2; no reliable D call. The CDR3 is 12 amino acids. Per the germline V gene, CDR1 is MDHEN and CDR2 is SYDVKM. V shed 6 bases and J shed 5 bases, with 7 bases lying between them. CDR3: CASSSRTGELFF. The CDR3, as DNA: TGTGCCAGCAGCTCTAGGACCGGGGAGCTGTTTTTT.

The genes are TRBV20-1 and TRBJ2-7; no firm D call. V shed 0 bases and J shed 4 bases, with 13 bases lying between them. The CDR3 has 14 amino acids. Germline CDR1 DFQATT, CDR2 SNEGSKA (reference sequence). CDR3 loop: CSARDSQSTYEQYV. In nucleotides, the CDR3 is TGCAGTGCTAGAGATAGTCAAAGTACGTACGAGCAGTACGTC.

This chain joins TRBV29-1 and TRBJ2-5; D unclear. Deletions cut 6 bases from V and 5 bases from J, with 16 bases between. In germline, CDR1 is SQVTM, CDR2 ANQGSEA. This CDR3 comprises 13 residues. The CDR3 here is CSVLTSFEETQYF. CDR3 DNA sequence: TGCAGCGTGTTGACAAGCTTCGAGGAGACCCAGTACTTC. The whole variable domain, remainder taken from reference TRBV29-1 and TRBJ2-5, is SAVISQKPSRDICQRGTSLTIQCQVDSQVTMMFWYRQQPGQSLTLIATANQGSEATYESGFVIDKFPISRPNLTFSTLTVSNMSPEDSSIYLCSVLTSFEETQYFGPGTRLLVL.

This clonotype was picked up a small number of times. This sequence joins TRBV28 and TRBJ2-5, with 7 positions matching TRBD1. The germline gives CDR1 MDHEN, CDR2 SYDVKM. The CDR3 is made up of 14 amino acids. Unmatched junction bases numbered 5, after V lost 6 bases and J lost 1 base. CDR3 amino acids: CASSPGQAQETQYF. In nucleotides, the CDR3 is TGTGCCAGCAGCCCCGGACAGGCCCAAGAGACCCAGTACTTC.

Only one count was recorded for this clonotype. The conserved phenylalanine or tryptophan is not found at the CDR3 terminus, so this likely reflects a read error. The chain joins TRBV4-3 to TRBJ2-1; perhaps TRBD2 as D (6 bases). Trimming took off 1 base at V and 4 bases at J, with 11 bases between the two ends. Germline CDR1 and CDR2: LGHNA and YSLEER. This CDR3 comprises 15 residues. CDR3 sequence: CASSQVRDWYNEQFS. The CDR3 bases are TGCGCCAGCAGCCAAGTCCGGGACTGGTACAATGAGCAGTTCTCC.

The chain has TRBV24-1 and TRBJ1-4; 7 bases match TRBD1. Trimming cost V 2 bases and J 8 bases; bases outside gene matches: 7. There are 15 residues in the CDR3. Germline CDR1 and CDR2: KGHDR and SFDVKD. CDR3 DNA sequence: TGTGCCACCAGTGATTCCCGACAGGGAGGGGAAAAACTGTTTTTT. It is translated as CATSDSRQGGEKLFF.

This clonotype was seen at least ten times. This sequence joins TRBV28 and TRBJ2-3, with D uncertain. Germline loops: CDR1 MDHEN, CDR2 SYDVKM. Trimming stripped 5 bases from V and 2 bases from J, with 8 bases between. The CDR3 runs to 13 residues. The CDR3 DNA sequence: TGTGCCAGCAGTGCACCTGACACAGATACGCAGTATTTT. It encodes CASSAPDTDTQYF.

This clonotype was counted only a few times. The chain uses TRBV10-3 and TRBJ2-7; D is perhaps TRBD1 (5 bases). Trimming left V 6 bases short and J 3 bases short, with 12 bases between. The CDR3 length is 13 residues. In germline, CDR1 is ENHRY, CDR2 SYGVKD. The chain's CDR3 is CAISAAGYYEQYF. CDR3 sequence (DNA): TGTGCCATCAGCGCGGCAGGGTACTACGAGCAGTACTTC.

The chain has TRBV5-6 and TRBJ2-5; TRBD2 is a possible D gene (8 bases). V lost 0 bases to trimming and J lost 2 bases, with 17 bases between them. CDR1 is SGHDT and CDR2 is YYEEEE in the germline V gene. The CDR3 is 17 amino acids. DNA for the CDR3: TGTGCCAGCAGCTTGGAGGGGGCGGGAGGTTATCAAGAGACCCAGTACTTC. Its protein is CASSLEGAGGYQETQYF.

This clonotype showed up many times. The chain has TRBV7-2 and TRBJ1-1; 9 bases match TRBD1. J lost 4 bases, V lost 8 bases, and 5 bases had no gene match. The CDR3 loop spans 13 amino acids. Germline V gives CDR1 SGHTA, CDR2 FQGNSA. The CDR3 bases are TGTGCCAGCCGAGTACAGGGGGCCACTGAAGCTTTCTTT. Its protein product is CASRVQGATEAFF.

The chain is built from TRBV12-3 or TRBV12-4 and TRBJ2-4, with D possibly being TRBD2 (6 bases). Trimming removed 7 bases at V and 0 bases at J, with 16 bases between. CDR3 length: 16 residues. The CDR3 DNA follows: TGTGCCAGCATATTGGGAGGTCCTTTAGCCAAAAACATTCAGTACTTC. Residues: CASILGGPLAKNIQYF.

This clonotype has more than one count but fewer than ten. The V and J genes are TRBV29-1 and TRBJ2-1; TRBD2 agrees at 9 bases. This CDR3 has 15 residues. The trim removed 1 base at V and 2 bases at J, leaving 3 bases unmatched. The germline V gene encodes CDR1 SQVTM and CDR2 ANQGSEA. The CDR3 here is CSVEALAGTYNEQFF. The CDR3 DNA follows: TGCAGCGTTGAAGCCCTAGCGGGGACCTACAATGAGCAGTTCTTC.